The 23 T cell receptor beta chains given below trace back to one sample, sequenced in a study of T cells in Graves' hyperthyroidism and ophthalmopathy. Amplified regions were TCR beta CDR3 sequences from RNA transcripts. The HTBI set primed first-round TCR CDR3 RT-PCR. TCRdb processed the multiplex PCR reads anew with MiXCR; each CDR3 protein has one entry. This table has around 440,000 distinct CDR3 sequences, roughly 14% appearing once. The sequencing input was blood. The receptor set was obtained from a woman aged 18-29 years with Graves' hyperthyroidism.

V is TRBV6-1 and J is TRBJ2-3, with 16 bases aligning to TRBD2. Germline-derived CDR1 and CDR2 are MNHNS and SASEGT. CDR3 length: 16 amino acids. With 6 bases clipped from V and 1 base from J, the junction kept 1 base outside the gene matches. DNA for the CDR3: TGTGCCAGCAGCGGGACTAGCGGGAGGGGCACAGATACGCAGTATTTT. Its translation is CASSGTSGRGTDTQYF.

This clonotype was seen many times. J is TRBJ1-2 and V is TRBV9; weak D call: TRBD1 (6 bases). The germline V gene encodes CDR1 SGDLS and CDR2 YYNGEE. The CDR3 has 15 residues. V lost 1 base and J lost 13, with 23 bases in between. The DNA for the CDR3 is TGTGCCAGCAGCGTATCGGGGGGGGCAGCGCCGCCGGGCACCTTC. Translation: CASSVSGGAAPPGTF.

At least ten counts were recorded for this clonotype. The rearrangement uses TRBV19 and TRBJ1-1, with D uncertain. The CDR3 is 14 amino acids. V lost 7 bases and J 5 bases, leaving 17 bases between the germline ends. The germline V gene has CDR1 LNHDA and CDR2 SQIVND (reference sequence). CDR3 coding DNA: TGTGCCAGTATGTCGGGCCCCGCGAGTACTGAAGCTTTCTTT. It yields the protein CASMSGPASTEAFF.

In its sample, this clonotype was seen many times. The V gene is TRBV6-1, the J gene TRBJ2-7; D is undetermined. Trimming pared 5 bases from V and 2 bases from J, leaving 10 bases between. CDR3 length equals 13 residues. The V gene's germline CDR1 is MNHNS and CDR2 SASEGT. The CDR3 loop reads CASSYSAPYEQYF. In nucleotides, the CDR3 is TGTGCCAGCAGTTATTCAGCTCCCTACGAGCAGTACTTC.

The table lists this clonotype with many counts. The junction departs from the called germline gene at one end, perhaps through a read error. The V gene is TRBV5-1, the J gene TRBJ1-5; D gene unclear. Germline V gene sequence: CDR1 SGHRS, CDR2 YFSETQ. The CDR3 length is 13 residues. The CDR3 sequence is CASSLGSNQPQHF. The CDR3 DNA reads as TGTGCCAGCTCACTGGGATCCAATCAGCCCCAGCATTTT.

This clonotype was seen at least ten times. The V and J genes are TRBV30 and TRBJ2-1; 10 positions match TRBD2. V lost 2 bases and J lost 6; bases outside the gene matches: 4. This CDR3 has 14 residues. Germline lookup yields CDR1 GTSNPN and CDR2 SVGIG (reference sequence). The CDR3: CAWSSWTSGNEQFF. DNA of the CDR3: TGTGCCTGGAGTTCATGGACTAGCGGCAATGAGCAGTTCTTC.

This clonotype was observed many times. The chain combines TRBV4-1 with TRBJ1-2, with unresolved D. CDR3 size: 15 residues. V was clipped by 1 base and J by 8 bases, with 17 bases between them. Germline CDR1 reads MGHRA; CDR2 reads YSYEKL. The CDR3 nucleotides are TGCGCCAGCAGCCAAGCGTGGGCGGGGTTCGGAGGCTACACCTTC. Translating gives CASSQAWAGFGGYTF.

The rearrangement uses TRBV19 and TRBJ2-7; TRBD1 matches 10 bases. The CDR3 is 15 residues long. CDR1 LNHDA and CDR2 SQIVND come from the germline V gene (reference sequence). V was clipped by 5 bases and J by 2 bases; unmatched bases: 6. The CDR3 sequence: CASSAAGQGTYEQYF. The CDR3 nucleotides are TGTGCCAGTAGTGCAGCGGGACAGGGGACCTACGAGCAGTACTTC.

Only a few counts were recorded for this clonotype. The chain has TRBV20-1 and TRBJ1-1; a possible D gene is TRBD1 (5 bases). V lost 0 bases, J lost 9 bases, and 17 bases lay in between. The CDR3 has 14 amino acids. The V gene's germline CDR1 is DFQATT and CDR2 SNEGSKA (reference sequence). The CDR3 sequence is CSARDLGREVQAFF. The CDR3 nucleotides read TGCAGTGCTAGAGATCTAGGCAGGGAAGTACAAGCTTTCTTT.

This clonotype was observed a handful of times. The chain has TRBV10-3 and TRBJ1-2; no reliable D call. Between the trimmed V and J ends, which lost 7 bases and 2 bases, there was a span of 11 bases. The CDR3 runs to 13 residues. Per the germline V gene, CDR1 is ENHRY and CDR2 is SYGVKD. The CDR3 here is CAITVLRNYGYTF. CDR3 DNA: TGTGCCATCACTGTACTAAGGAACTATGGCTACACCTTC.

At least ten counts were recorded for this clonotype. The CDR3 is CASSLTSGVAYEQYF. The CDR3 DNA follows: TGTGCCAGCTCACTAACTAGCGGGGTCGCCTACGAGCAGTACTTC. This chain uses TRBV18 with TRBJ2-7, with 10 bases identical to TRBD2. Per germline, CDR1 KGHSH and CDR2 LQKENI. V was pared by 4 bases and J by 2 bases, with 5 bases of the junction left unmatched. This CDR3 contains 15 residues.

The table lists this clonotype with many counts. The chain couples TRBV7-2 to TRBJ2-5; the D call may be TRBD1 or TRBD2 (5 bases each). The V end was cut by 7 bases, the J end by 5 bases, with 17 bases between. Germline CDR1 reads SGHTA; CDR2 reads FQGNSA. The CDR3 spans 14 residues. The CDR3 sequence: CASTPGPPLETQYF. DNA for the CDR3: TGTGCCAGCACCCCGGGACCTCCCCTGGAGACCCAGTACTTC. Filled out from reference TRBV7-2 and TRBJ2-5, the complete variable domain reads GAGVSQSPSNKVTEKGKDVELRCDPISGHTALYWYRQSLGQGLEFLIYFQGNSAPDKSGLPSDRFSAERTGGSVSTLTIQRTQQEDSAVYLCASTPGPPLETQYFGPGTRLLVL.

The chain joins TRBV7-9 to TRBJ1-2; D is possibly TRBD1 (5 bases). Germline CDR1 is SEHNR and CDR2 is FQNEAQ (reference sequence). V was trimmed by 5 bases and J by 7 bases, leaving 20 bases between them. The CDR3 sequence is 15 residues long. The CDR3 DNA sequence: TGTGCCAGCAGCCCCTCGGGGGAGGGGAACGGTGGCTACACCTTC. Encoded protein: CASSPSGEGNGGYTF.

In its sample, this clonotype was seen a few times. The chain combines TRBV9 with TRBJ2-2, with TRBD2 identical over 9 bases. The CDR3 totals 16 residues. The V gene end was trimmed by 0 bases and the J gene end by 1 base; junction bases not matched to a gene: 1. Per the germline V gene, CDR1 is SGDLS and CDR2 is YYNGEE. CDR3 coding DNA: TGTGCCAGCAGCGTAGGACTAGCGGTGAACACCGGGGAGCTGTTTTTT. Translated: CASSVGLAVNTGELFF.

Notes on this clonotype: Compared with germline, one end of the junction differs, possibly owing to a read error. This chain uses TRBV7-2 with TRBJ2-7, with 8 positions matching TRBD2. Germline V gene sequence: CDR1 SGHTA, CDR2 FQGNSA. The CDR3 spans 13 residues. CDR3 nucleotides: TGTGCCAGCAGCTTCGGGAGGGCCTACGAGCAGCACTTC. It encodes CASSFGRAYEQHF.

This clonotype occurred many times. The J gene is TRBJ2-2, the V gene TRBV7-2; D remains unclear. V lost 5 bases to trimming and J lost 0 bases, with 13 bases between them. The germline V gene has CDR1 SGHTA and CDR2 FQGNSA. The CDR3 totals 16 residues. The CDR3 nucleotides read TGTGCCAGCAGCCTTACTTCGGCGGCGAACACCGGGGAGCTGTTTTTT. The encoded protein is CASSLTSAANTGELFF.

The sample holds many counts of this clonotype. As DNA, the CDR3 is TGTGCCAGCAGTCAGCATAATTCCCTTACTAATGAAAAACTGTTTTTT. Translated: CASSQHNSLTNEKLFF. V gene TRBV6-1 combines with J gene TRBJ1-4; no reliable D call. CDR3 length: 16 amino acids. The V end was cut by 5 bases, the J end by 2 bases, with 15 bases between. The germline V gene has CDR1 MNHNS and CDR2 SASEGT.

Here the CDR3 DNA reads TGCGCCAGCAGCGCTACAGGGAGGTCCTACGAGCAGTACTTC. Encoded protein: CASSATGRSYEQYF. The chain employs TRBV5-1 and TRBJ2-7, with D perhaps assigned TRBD1 or TRBD2 (6 bases each). The germline CDR1 and CDR2 sequences are SGHRS and YFSETQ. V was cut by 4 bases and J by 1 base, with 12 bases left in between. This CDR3 has 14 amino acids.

This clonotype was counted only a few times. The J gene is TRBJ2-1, the V gene TRBV10-3; 9 positions agree with TRBD2. CDR1 ENHRY and CDR2 SYGVKD come from the germline V gene. V shed 0 bases, J shed 0 bases, and the junction held 6 bases outside the gene matches. The CDR3 length is 18 residues. The CDR3 region is CAISESGSGGLSYNEQFF. Here the CDR3 DNA reads TGTGCCATCAGTGAGTCTGGTAGCGGGGGACTCTCCTACAATGAGCAGTTCTTC.

This clonotype was detected many times. The V and J genes are TRBV6-5 and TRBJ2-1; D uncertain. Trimming removed 2 bases from V and 0 bases from J, with 8 bases in between. The CDR3 is made up of 15 amino acids. Germline loops: CDR1 MNHEY, CDR2 SVGAGI. In DNA form, the CDR3 reads TGTGCCAGCAGTTACGGGGTGAGCTCCTACAATGAGCAGTTCTTC. Amino acids: CASSYGVSSYNEQFF.

The CDR3 sequence is CASHREANTGELFF. CDR3 bases: TGTGCCAGTCACAGGGAGGCGAACACCGGGGAGCTGTTTTTT. The rearrangement joins TRBV19 to TRBJ2-2, with D perhaps given as TRBD1 or TRBD2 (6 bases each). The CDR3 extends over 14 amino acids. From germline, CDR1 is LNHDA and CDR2 SQIVND (reference sequence). The germline V and J ends were trimmed by 8 bases and 0 bases, with 10 bases remaining between them.

A remark on this clonotype: With a much larger clone just one base away, this may be a read error. The V and J genes are TRBV20-1 and TRBJ2-3; 11 bases match TRBD2. Germline assignment: CDR1 DFQATT and CDR2 SNEGSKA (reference sequence). Unmatched junction bases numbered 8, after V lost 2 bases and J lost 7 bases. The CDR3 has 15 amino acids. The CDR3 spells CSARYPRLAGYTQYF. The CDR3, as DNA: TGCAGTGCTAGATATCCCCGACTAGCGGGGTATACGCAGTATTTT.

This clonotype was observed many times. DNA of the CDR3: TGTGCCATCAGTGACCTAGCGCCCACGTATGAGCAGTTCTTC. It codes for CAISDLAPTYEQFF. The gene calls are TRBV10-3 and TRBJ2-1; TRBD2 might be the D (6 bases). V was shortened by 3 bases and J by 8 bases, with 14 bases between the two germline ends. Germline assignment: CDR1 ENHRY and CDR2 SYGVKD. CDR3 length equals 14 residues.